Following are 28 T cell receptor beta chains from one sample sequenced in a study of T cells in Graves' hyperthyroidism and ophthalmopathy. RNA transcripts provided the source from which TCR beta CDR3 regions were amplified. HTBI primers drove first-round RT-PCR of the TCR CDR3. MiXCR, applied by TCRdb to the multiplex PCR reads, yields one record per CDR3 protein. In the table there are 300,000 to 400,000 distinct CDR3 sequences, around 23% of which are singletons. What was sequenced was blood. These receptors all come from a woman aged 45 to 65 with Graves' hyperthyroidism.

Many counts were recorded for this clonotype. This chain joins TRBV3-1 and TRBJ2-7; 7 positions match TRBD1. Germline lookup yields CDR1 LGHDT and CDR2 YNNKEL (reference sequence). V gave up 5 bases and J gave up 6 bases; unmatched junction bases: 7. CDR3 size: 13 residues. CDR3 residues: CASSDYRGGEQYF. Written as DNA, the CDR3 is TGTGCCAGCAGCGACTACAGGGGCGGCGAGCAGTACTTC.

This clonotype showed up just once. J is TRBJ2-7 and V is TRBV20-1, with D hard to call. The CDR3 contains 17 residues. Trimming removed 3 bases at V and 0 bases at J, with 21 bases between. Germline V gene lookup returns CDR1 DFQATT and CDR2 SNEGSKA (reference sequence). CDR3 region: CSARDLNKRSLSYEQYF. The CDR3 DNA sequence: TGCAGTGCTAGGGACCTTAATAAGAGGTCCCTCTCCTACGAGCAGTACTTC.

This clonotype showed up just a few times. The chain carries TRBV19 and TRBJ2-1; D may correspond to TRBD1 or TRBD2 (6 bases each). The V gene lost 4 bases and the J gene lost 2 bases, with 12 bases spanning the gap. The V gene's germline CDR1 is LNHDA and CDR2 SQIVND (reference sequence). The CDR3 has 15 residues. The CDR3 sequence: CASSNTGRTYNEQFF. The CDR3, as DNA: TGTGCCAGTAGTAATACAGGGAGGACCTACAATGAGCAGTTCTTC.

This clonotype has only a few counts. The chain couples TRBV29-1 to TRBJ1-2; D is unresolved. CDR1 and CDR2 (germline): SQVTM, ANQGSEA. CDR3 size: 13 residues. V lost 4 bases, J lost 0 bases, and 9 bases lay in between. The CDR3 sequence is CSVAREANYGYTF. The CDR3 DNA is TGCAGCGTTGCCCGGGAAGCTAACTATGGCTACACCTTC.

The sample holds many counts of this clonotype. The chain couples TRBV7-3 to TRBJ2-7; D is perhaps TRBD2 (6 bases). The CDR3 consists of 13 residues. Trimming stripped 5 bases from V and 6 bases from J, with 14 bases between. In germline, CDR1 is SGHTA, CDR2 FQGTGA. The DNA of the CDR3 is TGTGCCAGCAGCCCAACGGGAGAAAGCGAGCAGTACTTC. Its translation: CASSPTGESEQYF.

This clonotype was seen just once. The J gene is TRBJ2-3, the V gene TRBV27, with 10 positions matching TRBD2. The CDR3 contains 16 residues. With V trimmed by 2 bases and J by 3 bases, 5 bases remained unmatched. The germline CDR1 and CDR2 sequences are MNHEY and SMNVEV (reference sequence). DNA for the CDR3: TGTGCCAGCAGTTTAGTAGCGGGAGGATTTACAGATACGCAGTATTTT. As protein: CASSLVAGGFTDTQYF.

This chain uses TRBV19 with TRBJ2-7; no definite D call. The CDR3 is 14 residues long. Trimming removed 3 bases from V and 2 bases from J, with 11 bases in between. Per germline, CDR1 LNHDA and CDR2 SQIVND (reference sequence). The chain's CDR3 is CASSIQRRAYEQYF. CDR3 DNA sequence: TGTGCCAGTAGTATCCAGCGCCGCGCCTACGAGCAGTACTTC.

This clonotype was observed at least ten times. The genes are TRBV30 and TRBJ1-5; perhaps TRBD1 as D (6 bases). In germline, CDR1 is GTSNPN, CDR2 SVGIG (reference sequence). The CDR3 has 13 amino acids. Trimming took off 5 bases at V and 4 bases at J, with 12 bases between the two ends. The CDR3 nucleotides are TGTGCCTGGGACACAGGGCTGAATCAGCCCCAGCATTTT. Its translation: CAWDTGLNQPQHF. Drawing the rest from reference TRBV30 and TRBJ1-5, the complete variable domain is SQTIHQWPATLVQPVGSPLSLECTVEGTSNPNLYWYRQAAGRGLQLLFYSVGIGQISSEVPQNLSASRPQDRQFILSSKKLLLSDSGFYLCAWDTGLNQPQHFGDGTRLSIL.

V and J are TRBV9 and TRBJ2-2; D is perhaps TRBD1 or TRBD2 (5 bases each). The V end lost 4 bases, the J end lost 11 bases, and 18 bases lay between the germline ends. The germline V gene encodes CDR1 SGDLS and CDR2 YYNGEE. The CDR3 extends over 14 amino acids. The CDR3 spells CASSIRTRTGELFF. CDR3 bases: TGTGCCAGCAGCATCCGGACAAGGACGGGAGAGCTGTTTTTT.

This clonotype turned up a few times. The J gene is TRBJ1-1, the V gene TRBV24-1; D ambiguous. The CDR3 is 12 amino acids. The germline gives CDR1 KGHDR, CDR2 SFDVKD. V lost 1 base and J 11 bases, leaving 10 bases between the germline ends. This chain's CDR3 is CATSDLEGRAFF. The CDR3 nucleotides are TGTGCCACCAGTGATTTAGAGGGTCGGGCTTTCTTT.

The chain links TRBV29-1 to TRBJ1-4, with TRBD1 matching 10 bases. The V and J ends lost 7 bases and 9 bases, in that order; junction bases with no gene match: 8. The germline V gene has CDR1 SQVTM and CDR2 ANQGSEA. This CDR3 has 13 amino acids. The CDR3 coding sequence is TGCAGCGCGAACCGACAGGGGGCCCAAAAACTGTTTTTT. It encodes CSANRQGAQKLFF.

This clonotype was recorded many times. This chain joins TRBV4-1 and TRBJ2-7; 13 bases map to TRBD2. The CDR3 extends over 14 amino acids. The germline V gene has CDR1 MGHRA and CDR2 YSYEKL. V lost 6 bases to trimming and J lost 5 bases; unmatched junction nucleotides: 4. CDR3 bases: TGCGCCAGCAGGAGACTAGCGGGGGGTGACGAGCAGTACTTC. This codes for CASRRLAGGDEQYF.

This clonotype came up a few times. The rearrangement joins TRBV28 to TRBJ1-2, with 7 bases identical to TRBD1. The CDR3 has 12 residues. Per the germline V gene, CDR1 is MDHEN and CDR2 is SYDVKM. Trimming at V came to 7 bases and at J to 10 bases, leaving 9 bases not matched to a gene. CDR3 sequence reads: CASTVTGTDYTF. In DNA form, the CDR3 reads TGTGCCAGCACCGTGACAGGGACTGACTACACCTTC.

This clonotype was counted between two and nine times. The CDR3 DNA is TGTGCCAGCAGTTTGTGGGGTCGCTCCTCCTATAATTCACCCCTCCACTTT. This gives the protein CASSLWGRSSYNSPLHF. The chain links TRBV27 to TRBJ1-6, with no clear D. This CDR3 has 17 residues. Between the trimmed V and J ends, which lost 3 bases and 0 bases, there was a span of 12 bases. Looked up from germline, CDR1 is MNHEY and CDR2 is SMNVEV (reference sequence).

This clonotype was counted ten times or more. CDR3 sequence reads: CASSTQGAGELFF. The DNA of the CDR3 is TGTGCCAGCAGTACACAGGGAGCCGGGGAGCTGTTTTTT. The gene calls are TRBV2 and TRBJ2-2, with D maybe TRBD1 (6 bases). The germline V gene encodes CDR1 SNHLY and CDR2 FYNNEI. The ends were cut back, 5 bases at V and 6 bases at J, with 10 bases in the middle. The CDR3 spans 13 residues.

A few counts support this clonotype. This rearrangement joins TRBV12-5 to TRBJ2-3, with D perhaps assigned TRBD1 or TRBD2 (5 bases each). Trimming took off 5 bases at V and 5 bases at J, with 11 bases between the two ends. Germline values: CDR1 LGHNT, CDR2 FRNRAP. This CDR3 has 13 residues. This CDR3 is CASGRDPRDTQYF. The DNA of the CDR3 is TGTGCTAGTGGTCGGGACCCTCGAGATACGCAGTATTTT.

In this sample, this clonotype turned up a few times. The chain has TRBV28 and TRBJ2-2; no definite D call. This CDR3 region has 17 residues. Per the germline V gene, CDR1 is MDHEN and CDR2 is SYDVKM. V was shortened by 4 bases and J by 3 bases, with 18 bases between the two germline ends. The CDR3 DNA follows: TGTGCCAGCAGTTCCTCGTTAAGCCCTCCGGACACCGGGGAGCTGTTTTTT. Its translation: CASSSSLSPPDTGELFF.

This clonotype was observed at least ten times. The CDR3 DNA follows: TGCAGTGCCGGGACAGGGAGGGCAGATACGCAGTATTTT. This sequence encodes CSAGTGRADTQYF. The chain recombines TRBV20-1 with TRBJ2-3, with 9 bases identical to TRBD1. V shed 6 bases, J shed 4 bases, and the junction held 5 bases outside the gene matches. Per the germline V gene, CDR1 is DFQATT and CDR2 is SNEGSKA (reference sequence). This CDR3 is 13 amino acids long.

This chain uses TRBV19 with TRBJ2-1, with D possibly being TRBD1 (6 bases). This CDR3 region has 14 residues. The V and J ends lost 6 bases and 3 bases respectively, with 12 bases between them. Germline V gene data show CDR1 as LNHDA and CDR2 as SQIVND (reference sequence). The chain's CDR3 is CASRPTGDYNEQFF. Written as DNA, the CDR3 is TGTGCCAGTAGGCCGACAGGAGACTACAATGAGCAGTTCTTC.

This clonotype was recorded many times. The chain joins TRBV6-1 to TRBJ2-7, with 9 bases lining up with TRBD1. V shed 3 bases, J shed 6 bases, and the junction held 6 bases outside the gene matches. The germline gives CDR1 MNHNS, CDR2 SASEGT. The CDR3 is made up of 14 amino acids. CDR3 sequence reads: CASSERTGDGEQYF. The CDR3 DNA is TGTGCCAGCAGTGAGAGGACAGGGGACGGCGAGCAGTACTTC.

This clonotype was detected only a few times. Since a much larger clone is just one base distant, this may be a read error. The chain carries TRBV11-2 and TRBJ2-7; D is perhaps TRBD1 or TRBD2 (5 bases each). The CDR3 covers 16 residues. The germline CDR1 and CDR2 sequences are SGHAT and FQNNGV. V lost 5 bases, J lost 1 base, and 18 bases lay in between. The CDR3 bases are TGTGCCAGCAGCATCGGCTTGGGGGTTTCTTCCTACGAGCAGTACTTC. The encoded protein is CASSIGLGVSSYEQYF.

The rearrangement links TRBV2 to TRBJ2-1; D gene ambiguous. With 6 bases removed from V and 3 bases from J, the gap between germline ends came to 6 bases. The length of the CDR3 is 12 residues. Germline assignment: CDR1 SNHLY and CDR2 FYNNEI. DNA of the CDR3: TGTGCCAGCAGGGTTCTCTACAATGAGCAGTTCTTC. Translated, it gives CASRVLYNEQFF.

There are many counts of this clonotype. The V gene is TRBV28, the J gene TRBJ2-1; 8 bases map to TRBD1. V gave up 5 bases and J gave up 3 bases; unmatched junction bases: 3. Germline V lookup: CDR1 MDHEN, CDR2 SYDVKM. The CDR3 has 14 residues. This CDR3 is CASSVGQGYNEQFF. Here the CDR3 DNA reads TGTGCCAGCAGTGTAGGACAGGGCTACAATGAGCAGTTCTTC.

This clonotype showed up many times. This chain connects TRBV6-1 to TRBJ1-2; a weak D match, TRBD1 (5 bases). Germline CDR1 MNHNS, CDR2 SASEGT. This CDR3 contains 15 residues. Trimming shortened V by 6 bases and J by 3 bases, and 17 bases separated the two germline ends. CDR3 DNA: TGTGCCAGCAGAGCCCGGGACGGAGGTGACTATGGCTACACCTTC. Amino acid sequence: CASRARDGGDYGYTF.

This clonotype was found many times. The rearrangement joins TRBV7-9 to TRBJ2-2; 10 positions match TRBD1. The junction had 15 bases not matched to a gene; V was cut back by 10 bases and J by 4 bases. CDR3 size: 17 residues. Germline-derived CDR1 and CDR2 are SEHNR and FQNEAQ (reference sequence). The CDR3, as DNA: TGTGCCATCGCCCGCGGACAGGGGGGAATAGGCACCGGGGAGCTGTTTTTT. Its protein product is CAIARGQGGIGTGELFF.

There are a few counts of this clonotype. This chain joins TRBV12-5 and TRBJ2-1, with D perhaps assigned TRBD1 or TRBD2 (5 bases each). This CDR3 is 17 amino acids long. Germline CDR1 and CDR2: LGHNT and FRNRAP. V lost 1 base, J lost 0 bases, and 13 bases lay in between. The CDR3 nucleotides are TGTGCTAGTGGTTTGGAGTACTGGGGACGCTCCTACAATGAGCAGTTCTTC. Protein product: CASGLEYWGRSYNEQFF.

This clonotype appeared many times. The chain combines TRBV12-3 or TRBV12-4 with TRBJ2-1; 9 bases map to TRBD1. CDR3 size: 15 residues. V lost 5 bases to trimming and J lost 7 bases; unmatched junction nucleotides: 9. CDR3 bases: TGTGCCAGCAGTCCGGGACAGGGCTTGAGAAATGAGCAGTTCTTC. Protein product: CASSPGQGLRNEQFF.

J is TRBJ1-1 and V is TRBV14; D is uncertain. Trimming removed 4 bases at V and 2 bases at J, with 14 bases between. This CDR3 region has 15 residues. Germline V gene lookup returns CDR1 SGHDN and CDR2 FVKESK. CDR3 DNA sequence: TGTGCCAGCAGCCGCTTCCCTGGGGAAAACACTGAAGCTTTCTTT. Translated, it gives CASSRFPGENTEAFF.